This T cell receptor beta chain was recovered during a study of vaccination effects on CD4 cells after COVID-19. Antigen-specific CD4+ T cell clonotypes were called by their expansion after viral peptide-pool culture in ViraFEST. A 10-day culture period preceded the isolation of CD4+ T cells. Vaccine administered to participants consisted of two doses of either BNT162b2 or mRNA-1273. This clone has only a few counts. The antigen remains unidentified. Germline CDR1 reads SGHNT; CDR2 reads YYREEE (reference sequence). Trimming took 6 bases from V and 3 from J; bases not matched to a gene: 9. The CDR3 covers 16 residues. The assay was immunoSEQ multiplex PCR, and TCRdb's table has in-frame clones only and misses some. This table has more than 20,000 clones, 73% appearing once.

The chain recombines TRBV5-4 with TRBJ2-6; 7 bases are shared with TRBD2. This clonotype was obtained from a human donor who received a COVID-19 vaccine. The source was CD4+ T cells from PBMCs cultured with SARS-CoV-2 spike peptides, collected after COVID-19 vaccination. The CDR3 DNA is TGTGCCAGCACAAGGACGGGGGGTCTTGGGGCCAACGTCCTGACTTTC. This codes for CASTRTGGLGANVLTF.